Below, 5 T cell receptor beta chains from the same sample are listed, as sequenced in a study of shared clonotypes between healthy human individuals. Assay used: immunoSEQ multiplex PCR; TCRdb lists only in-frame clones, some missing. There are 1,500,000 or so clones in the sample; 97% to 99% occur only once, and approximately 0.4% lies in the top ten. Sequencing was done on a sample of naive CD4+ T cells sorted from blood. As for subset: CD45RA+ positively selected. Receptors originate from a man younger than 45 in good health.

The rearrangement links TRBV4-2 to TRBJ2-1; a weak D match, TRBD1 (5 bases). The CDR3 loop spans 15 amino acids. Germline CDR1 is LGHNA and CDR2 is YNFKEQ. V lost 0 bases to trimming and J lost 7 bases, with 13 bases between them. The DNA of the CDR3 is TGTGCCAGCAGCCAAGAGTCGGGTTACAGGAATGAGCAGTTCTTC. It translates to CASSQESGYRNEQFF.

For the CDR3, the DNA is TGCGCCAGCACCCCCCTCCCTGGTCCCCACGAGCAGTACTTC. Its protein is CASTPLPGPHEQYF. The chain carries TRBV5-1 and TRBJ2-7, with no clear D. The germline V gene encodes CDR1 SGHRS and CDR2 YFSETQ. Trimming took 6 bases from V and 5 from J, leaving 18 bases between them. The CDR3 contains 14 residues.

This clone has only one observation. The same CDR3 can be traced to other DNA sequences in this sample. The genes are TRBV5-1 and TRBJ2-7; D might be TRBD2 (6 bases). V dropped 0 bases and J dropped 4 bases, with 14 bases sitting between them. The CDR3 runs 15 residues. Germline values: CDR1 SGHRS, CDR2 YFSETQ. The CDR3 is CASSLGTGRGYEQYF. CDR3 DNA sequence: TGCGCCAGCAGCTTGGGAACGGGGCGGGGTTACGAGCAGTACTTC.

The chain has TRBV7-9 and TRBJ2-1; unclear D gene. V was cut by 3 bases and J by 8 bases, with 8 bases left in between. This CDR3 is 12 amino acids long. Germline V gene lookup returns CDR1 SEHNR and CDR2 FQNEAQ (reference sequence). The CDR3 sequence is CASSLVEHEQFF. CDR3 bases: TGTGCCAGCAGCTTGGTGGAGCATGAGCAGTTCTTC. Full variable domain (rest looked up from reference TRBV7-9 and TRBJ2-1): DTGVSQNPRHKITKRGQNVTFRCDPISEHNRLYWYRQTLGQGPEFLTYFQNEAQLEKSRLLSDRFSAERPKGSFSTLEIQRTEQGDSAMYLCASSLVEHEQFFGPGTRLTVL.

The V gene is TRBV6-1, the J gene TRBJ2-3, with TRBD2 matching over 12 bases. J gave up 2 bases and V 3 bases, and 9 bases lay outside the gene matches. The V gene's germline CDR1 is MNHNS and CDR2 SASEGT. CDR3 length: 18 amino acids. The CDR3 DNA follows: TGTGCCAGCAGTGAGGCTAGCGGGAGGGCCGGAGCCACAGATACGCAGTATTTT. It translates to CASSEASGRAGATDTQYF.